Listed below are T cell receptor beta chains from one sample, sequenced in a study of T cell repertoires in cytomegalovirus infection. A single record per CDR3 protein comes from TCRdb applying MiXCR to the reads. The table records approximately 250,000 distinct CDR3 sequences, around 8.7% of them present only once. Sequencing used PBMCs. Receptors were obtained from a human donor in good health (CMV status not recorded). Some clones in this sample may be carry-over from other donors' samples. CDR3s include the opening cysteine and the closing phenylalanine or tryptophan. A D gene is named only where the DNA matches it firmly. Not all rows give a size; the values are once, few, many and, for expanded clones, a class.

j_call,v_call,d_call,clone_size,cdr3_aa
TRBJ1-2,TRBV28,-,few,CASSFAVFNYGYTF
TRBJ2-7,TRBV6-2/TRBV6-3,TRBD2,-,CASIPRGAGDRSYEQYF
TRBJ2-5,TRBV5-5,-,few,CASSPRGASTLQETQYF
TRBJ1-2,TRBV6-2/TRBV6-3,-,many,CASRPGNYGYTF
TRBJ2-5,TRBV5-1,-,-,CASRSDTSGAETQYF
TRBJ2-3,TRBV20-1,TRBD2,-,CSARDRGGVRDTQYF
TRBJ1-1,TRBV6-8,-,many,CASRPEGQRSTEAFF
TRBJ1-4,TRBV20-1,-,-,CSARSSTTATNEKLFF
TRBJ1-2,TRBV12-3/TRBV12-4,-,few,CASSVGRSGYTF
TRBJ2-1,TRBV6-1,-,many,CASSAVAGTLNYNEQFF
TRBJ2-4,TRBV3-1,-,-,CASSPLTVTKNIQYF
TRBJ1-5,TRBV6-6,-,many,CASSYSRQLVNQPQHF
TRBJ2-7,TRBV7-2,-,few,CASSLGQTGSEQYF
TRBJ2-5,TRBV20-1,TRBD2,few,CSARPTLAEAFQTQYF
TRBJ2-3,TRBV7-9,-,many,CASSPGRPRSTDTQYF
TRBJ1-2,TRBV12-3/TRBV12-4,TRBD1,many,CASSLSGGSYGYTF
TRBJ2-2,TRBV7-2,TRBD2,many,CASSPLGRGLLTGELFF
TRBJ1-2,TRBV20-1,-,once,CRGGRDGYTF
TRBJ2-5,TRBV20-1,-,many,CSARPGTSETQYF
TRBJ2-3,TRBV6-2/TRBV6-3,TRBD1,many,CASSYSRRQGPTDTQYF
TRBJ2-3,TRBV7-2,TRBD1,many,CASSKDRGLTDTQYF
TRBJ1-1,TRBV7-9,-,many,CASSSRAPDTEAFF
TRBJ2-6,TRBV6-6,-,few,CASSSRRGVAGANVLTF
TRBJ1-5,TRBV29-1,-,many,CSVARASNQPQHF
TRBJ2-5,TRBV7-7,TRBD1,many,CASSSGQGAGETQYF
TRBJ1-4,TRBV14,TRBD1,-,CASSARTGGNEKLFF
TRBJ2-1,TRBV4-3,-,many,CASSQESGWLGKEQFF
TRBJ2-1,TRBV12-3/TRBV12-4,-,few,CASSYSGESNEQFF
TRBJ2-7,TRBV11-3,-,-,CASSGRTTEQYF
TRBJ1-1,TRBV12-3/TRBV12-4,-,-,CASSLFRQLNTEAFF
TRBJ1-1,TRBV12-3/TRBV12-4,TRBD1,many,CASRETGIAQAFF
TRBJ1-3,TRBV5-1,-,many,CASSSGLEGNTIYF
TRBJ2-5,TRBV27,-,few,CASSLRRGRGTQYF
TRBJ1-4,TRBV11-2,-,many,CASSPNGQGRKANEKLFF
TRBJ1-1,TRBV7-2,TRBD1,many,CASSYRGNTEAFF
TRBJ2-3,TRBV7-2,TRBD2,many,CASSLQGGTSGSVDTQYF
TRBJ2-2,TRBV6-6,-,-,CASSYSTPLTGELFF
TRBJ1-1,TRBV28,-,many,CASTDGALNTEAFF
TRBJ2-2,TRBV7-3,TRBD2,few,CASSQTSGGTGELFF
TRBJ2-3,TRBV29-1,TRBD1,many,CSVDGLGQGVDTQYF
TRBJ1-2,TRBV20-1,-,few,CSARLEGLAVYGYTF
TRBJ1-1,TRBV11-2,TRBD1,many,CASSSGQGGMNTEAFF